This TCR beta chain emerged from a study of a mutant IDH1 vaccine in newly diagnosed glioma (dated by TCRdb to the early 2020s). Some background on the complete study: Patients received eight vaccinations in weeks 1, 3, 5, 7, 11, 15, 19 and 23, corresponding to visits V03 through V10. Peripheral blood was collected at six visits: V03 (baseline), V05, V07, V10, V12 and V13. For exploratory analyses, about 25 treated patients had longitudinal TCRB deep sequencing done wherever samples were available. Of the 32 patients who were treated, about 62% were male and around 40% were female, and the mean age was approximately 40 years. Vaccination began 4-6 weeks after radiotherapy alone, or alongside temozolomide cycles in the chemotherapy-containing groups. Before enrollment, most patients had been given radiochemotherapy with temozolomide as standard therapy, while the rest had received either radiotherapy alone or temozolomide alone.

The paper as a whole reports these results and caveats: Immune responses induced by the vaccine were seen in over 90% of patients across multiple MHC alleles. According to the authors, sample limitations meant that analyses of patient blood samples could not be reproduced. PBMC samples for TCRB deep sequencing were selected based on availability. Pseudoprogression seemed to be unrelated to changes in the top peripheral T cell clonotypes found by TCRB sequencing.

V lost 0 bases and J lost 0 bases; the stretch between them is 9 bases long. Taken from the germline V gene, the CDR1 and CDR2 loops are MDHEN and SYDVKM. From the cysteine up to the phenylalanine, the CDR3 has a length of 15 residues. Kept here is only the CDR3 DNA, which spans 45 bases and is read in frame from base 1. This clone was picked up one time. Its antigen is still unknown. No base qualities exist here, and no much larger clone lies one base off it. The intended sense of this specimen's time point label: week 23, last vaccination. Every vaccine dose consisted of 300 ug of a 20-mer mutant IDH1 peptide in Montanide, administered subcutaneously together with topical imiquimod. Newly diagnosed WHO grade 3 or 4 IDH1-mutant astrocytomas showing loss of nuclear ATRX were present in the donors. The samples were drawn from NOA16, a multicentre, single-arm, open-label phase I trial in Germany that tested a mutant IDH1 peptide vaccine in humans for the first time. Genomic DNA for TCRB sequencing was extracted from EDTA blood using the DNeasy Blood and Tissue Kit.

Library preparation employed the immunoSEQ multiplex PCR assay. Rearranged TCR beta chain sequences were amplified using the hsTCRB Kit according to the manufacturer's protocol. TCRB libraries were sequenced on an Illumina MiSeq. As for the original processing: Demultiplexing, trimming and gene mapping were performed with the kit vendor's proprietary platform. Imported from immuneACCESS, the table was reduced by TCRdb to in-frame sequences with V and J called. These copies leave out some clones; in studies compared against another copy, an unresolved V gene accounts for under half, and the cause of the remainder is not known. Clone size and V and J calls were adopted from that table, with D and trimming inferred from the DNA. A total of approximately 79,000 clones appear in this sample, around 85% of them only once. Roughly 0.74% of the sample goes to the ten largest clones.

The material sequenced was PBMCs, taken from a glioma patient whose treatment included an IDH1 peptide vaccine. The sequence links TRBV28 to TRBJ2-7, with the D segment identity uncertain. The TCR was taken from a woman aged 45-59 years with glioma. The CDR3: CASSLWGGLSYEQYF. The DNA reads TGTGCCAGCAGTTTATGGGGCGGCCTCTCCTACGAGCAGTACTTC. The reference TRBV28 and TRBJ2-7 proteins fill in what lies around the CDR3, so the full variable domain reads DVKVTQSSRYLVKRTGEKVFLECVQDMDHENMFWYRQDPGLGLRLIYFSYDVKMKEKGDIPEGYSVSREKKERFSLILESASTNQTSMYLCASSLWGGLSYEQYFGPGTRLTVT.